Listed below are T cell receptor beta chains from one sample, sequenced in a study of T-cell memory formation after mild COVID-19. TCRdb recomputed calls from the 5' RACE reads with MiXCR, one row per CDR3 protein. The sample records 200,000 or so distinct CDR3 sequences, just over 9.5% being singletons. The source material was PBMCs or a T cell subset sorted from them (not recorded which). Every receptor here comes from a man younger than 35 who had mild COVID-19 (a few samples of this study predate the infection). Cell type and time point are not known. The CDR3 runs from the conserved cysteine through the conserved F or W. The D gene is left open where the match is weak. Size values are once, few and many counts, or a class for expanded clones, and some rows have none.

J: TRBJ1-2
V: TRBV14
D: -
size: few
CDR3: CASSQEHYGYTF

J: TRBJ2-7
V: TRBV18
D: -
size: few
CDR3: CASSPPSQLYEQYF

J: TRBJ1-1
V: TRBV29-1
D: -
size: once
CDR3: CSVVGGGTEAFF

J: TRBJ2-1
V: TRBV29-1
D: TRBD2
size: many
CDR3: CSEKRGGIGEQFF

J: TRBJ2-1
V: TRBV12-3/TRBV12-4
D: -
size: -
CDR3: CASSRREGNVEQFF

J: TRBJ2-1
V: TRBV2
D: -
size: few
CDR3: CASRDSVTYNEQFF

J: TRBJ2-1
V: TRBV5-1
D: TRBD2
size: few
CDR3: CASSRAGEYYNEQFF

J: TRBJ2-3
V: TRBV7-2
D: -
size: many
CDR3: CASSPTSGVGAQYF

J: TRBJ1-6
V: TRBV28
D: -
size: few
CDR3: CASSRSGNRNSPLHF

J: TRBJ1-2
V: TRBV6-1
D: -
size: -
CDR3: CASSESTSGSYGYTF

J: TRBJ2-5
V: TRBV7-2
D: TRBD1
size: -
CDR3: CASSLGQTFQETQYF

J: TRBJ1-1
V: TRBV21-1
D: -
size: -
CDR3: CASSYRQVGTEAFF

J: TRBJ1-2
V: TRBV4-1
D: -
size: few
CDR3: CASSQAYGYTF

J: TRBJ2-2
V: TRBV4-1
D: -
size: few
CDR3: CASSQDGRDPGELFF

J: TRBJ2-5
V: TRBV5-1
D: TRBD2
size: few
CDR3: CASSSNGGGRETQYF

J: TRBJ1-1
V: TRBV20-1
D: -
size: few
CDR3: CSARDRMNTEAFF

J: TRBJ1-1
V: TRBV4-1
D: -
size: few
CDR3: CASSPFWFAKNEAFF

J: TRBJ2-1
V: TRBV20-1
D: -
size: -
CDR3: CSASGVSYNEQFF

J: TRBJ1-3
V: TRBV10-3
D: -
size: few
CDR3: CAIRYDSSGNTIYF

J: TRBJ2-1
V: TRBV7-2
D: TRBD2
size: -
CDR3: CASSLLGASGGVYNEQFF

J: TRBJ2-4
V: TRBV11-2
D: -
size: few
CDR3: CASSSNRDFQYF

J: TRBJ2-3
V: TRBV25-1
D: -
size: -
CDR3: CASSSLWGRADTQYF